This passage covers 16 T cell receptor delta chains from one sample sequenced in a study of γδ T cells in repeated Plasmodium falciparum infection. Gammadelta T cells were flow-sorted from PBMC into Vgamma9/Vdelta2+ and Vdelta2-negative populations for bulk analysis. TCRdb re-called the multiplex PCR reads through CATT. The data show approximately 50,000 delta-chain clones, with about 1.9% seen just once and less than 30% held by the top ten. The sequencing input was gamma-delta T cells from blood. These receptors were obtained from a pool of human donors (malaria-infected and uninfected, not separated).

This clone showed up just a few times. The amino acid sequence in TCRdb belongs to a much larger clone and departs from this DNA's translation at residue 5, likely a sequencing read error; the sequence shown is translated from the DNA. The chain links TRDV1 to TRDJ1; perhaps TRDD3 as D (6 bases). Here the J gene was assigned by germline matching of the DNA, as TCRdb has none. The CDR3 length is 13 residues. The germline V and J ends were trimmed by 5 bases and 10 bases, with 17 bases remaining between them. The germline V gene has CDR1 TSWWSYY and CDR2 QGS. For the CDR3, the DNA is TGTGCTCTTGGGCCTGGCGGTGGGGATGGACTCATCTTT. As protein: CALGPGGGDGLIF.

This clone was found many times. A far larger clone is just one base off, so this is likely a read error. This same CDR3 is encoded by further DNA sequences in the sample. This chain joins TRDV3 and TRDJ1, with 12 bases aligning to TRDD3. The CDR3 totals 22 residues. CDR1 TVYSNPD and CDR2 GDNSRS come from the germline V gene (reference sequence). The CDR3 here is CAFGRRNPYWGIQTTYTDKLIF. DNA of the CDR3: TGTGCCTTTGGGCGACGAAACCCGTACTGGGGGATACAAACCACGTACACCGATAAGCTCATCTTT. Using reference TRDV3 and TRDJ1 for the parts outside the CDR3, the full variable domain is CDKVTQSSPDQTVASGSEVVLLCTYDTVYSNPDLFWYRIRPDYSFQFVFYGDNSRSEGADFTQGRFSVKHILTQKAFHLVISPVRTEDSATYYCAFGRRNPYWGIQTTYTDKLIFGKGTRVTVEP.

Of note for this clone: A far larger clone is just one base off, so this is likely a read error. This sample also contains other DNA sequences that code for the same CDR3. TRDV3 is the V gene, and the J gene was not called; TRDD3, the D gene given by the table, was not confirmed from the DNA. There are 22 residues in the CDR3. Germline assignment: CDR1 TVYSNPD and CDR2 GDNSRS (reference sequence). The CDR3 is CANRPRSYARTGGYRYTDKLIF. The CDR3 DNA reads TGTGCCAACCGCCCCCGCTCCTACGCCCGTACTGGGGGATACCGGTACACCGATAAGCTCATCTTT.

Comment on this clone: This DNA's translation differs at residue 18 from TCRdb's protein, which comes from a much larger clone; a read error is likely, and the protein shown is translated from the DNA. V is TRDV1 and J is TRDJ1; D is perhaps TRDD3 (5 bases). Matching the DNA to germline supplied the J gene, which TCRdb does not give. CDR3 length: 22 amino acids. Germline V gene lookup returns CDR1 TSWWSYY and CDR2 QGS. The CDR3 protein is CALGDPWPHLLRTGEYTGKLIF. The CDR3, as DNA: TGTGCTCTTGGGGACCCTTGGCCCCATCTTCTACGTACCGGGGAGTACACCGGTAAACTCATCTTT.

Of note for this clone: TCRdb's protein, taken from a much larger clone, differs from this DNA's translation at residue 7, likely owing to a read error; the protein displayed comes from the DNA. The chain couples TRDV1 to TRDJ1; TRDD3 agrees at 11 bases. Trimming removed 1 base from V and 0 bases from J; junction bases left unmatched: 37. CDR1 and CDR2 (germline): TSWWSYY, QGS. The CDR3 contains 28 residues. In DNA, the CDR3 is TGTGCTCTTGGGGAACCCCCAACTTCCTTTTCACTCAACTGGGGGATATACGCCAATCGCCCGTACACCGATAAACTCATCTTT. Translating gives CALGEPPTSFSLNWGIYANRPYTDKLIF.

This clone has a count of ten or more. This chain uses TRDV1 with TRDJ1, with D unresolved. TCRdb offers no J gene call, so here the DNA was matched to germline to obtain one. The CDR3 contains 20 residues. Germline-derived CDR1 and CDR2 are TSWWSYY and QGS. The germline V and J ends were trimmed by 2 bases and 0 bases, with 25 bases remaining between them. This chain's CDR3 is CALGEESRPIRPPYTDKLIF. The CDR3 DNA sequence: TGTGCTCTTGGGGAAGAATCCCGGCCGATTAGACCTCCGTACACCGATAAACTCATCTTT.

This clone came up a few times. TCRdb pairs this DNA with a much larger clone's protein that differs at residue 15, likely a read error; the protein shown was translated from the DNA. The V call is TRDV1, the J call TRDJ1, with 12 bases matching TRDD3. The J gene, left out of TCRdb, was set here by checking the DNA against germline. The CDR3 is 22 residues long. V was clipped by 3 bases and J by 2 bases; unmatched bases: 22. CDR1 is TSWWSYY and CDR2 is QGS in the germline V gene. In DNA, the CDR3 is TGTGCTCTTGGGGACTCACGCCTTACGTACTGGGGGATACAAACCAGGACCGATAAACTCATCTTT. Amino acids: CALGDSRLTYWGIQTRTDKLIF.

This clone was counted only a few times. The protein held in TCRdb is that of a much larger clone and does not match this DNA's translation at residue 5, likely because of a read error; the protein shown is translated from the DNA. This chain uses TRDV1 with TRDJ1; 11 nucleotides line up with TRDD3. No J gene was available from TCRdb, and it was assigned here by a germline match of the DNA. Per the germline V gene, CDR1 is TSWWSYY and CDR2 is QGS. V trimming: 4 bases; J trimming: 7 bases; junction bases outside the gene matches: 32. The CDR3 has 23 amino acids. The CDR3: CALGGLGSLPRRYWGIKSGKLIF. DNA of the CDR3: TGTGCTCTTGGGGGACTGGGCAGCCTTCCTAGACGGTACTGGGGGATAAAGAGCGGTAAACTCATCTTT.

This clone has just a few counts. TCRdb's entry gives the protein of a much larger clone, which mismatches this DNA's translation at residue 8, likely from a read error; the protein reported here is translated from the DNA. The chain joins TRDV1 to TRDJ1; weak D call: TRDD3 (5 bases). V dropped 5 bases and J dropped 3 bases, with 16 bases sitting between them. The CDR3 loop spans 15 amino acids. Germline CDR1 reads TSWWSYY; CDR2 reads QGS. In DNA form, the CDR3 reads TGTGCTCTTGGGACCACGGGGACTACGTCCGATAAACTCATCTTT. This sequence encodes CALGTTGTTSDKLIF.

This clone came up many times. A much larger clone lies one base from this, so it may be a read error. The chain recombines TRDV3 with TRDJ1; perhaps TRDD3 as D (5 bases). Between the trimmed V and J ends, which lost 5 bases and 10 bases, there was a span of 20 bases. Looked up from germline, CDR1 is TVYSNPD and CDR2 is GDNSRS (reference sequence). The CDR3 length is 12 residues. The CDR3 region has the DNA TGTGCCCGCGACGAGTACGGGGGGGGACTCATCTTT. As protein: CARDEYGGGLIF.

Turning to this clone: The TCRdb protein, from a much larger clone, departs from this DNA's translation at residue 15, likely by read error; the protein shown derives from the DNA. With the J gene uncalled, the V gene is TRDV1; TRDD3, as called in the table, went unchecked against the DNA. Germline lookup yields CDR1 TSWWSYY and CDR2 QGS. The CDR3 consists of 17 residues. CDR3 sequence: CALGPPGDLPYTDKPIF. Here the CDR3 DNA reads TGTGCTCTTGGGCCCCCGGGGGACCTACCGTACACCGATAAACCCATCTTT.

This clone has more than one count but fewer than ten. TCRdb pairs this DNA with a much larger clone's protein that differs at residue 2, likely a read error; the protein shown was translated from the DNA. V gene TRDV1 combines with J gene TRDJ1; D is ambiguous. The J gene, missing from TCRdb, was assigned here through DNA to germline matching. CDR3 length: 13 residues. The germline CDR1 and CDR2 sequences are TSWWSYY and QGS. This CDR3 is CSLGRLRPDKLIF. CDR3 bases: TGTTCTCTTGGGCGCCTAAGGCCCGATAAACTCATCTTT.

Comments on this clone: A read error likely explains why the TCRdb protein, taken from a much larger clone, differs from this DNA's translation at residue 5; the protein shown is translated from the DNA. The CDR3 region is CAFSDLFYWGIRESYTDKLIF. The CDR3 DNA follows: TGTGCCTTTTCCGACCTCTTTTACTGGGGGATACGCGAGTCTTACACCGATAAACTCATCTTT. This chain uses TRDV3 with TRDJ1; 13 nucleotides agree with TRDD3. The J gene, missing from TCRdb, was assigned here through DNA to germline matching. The CDR3 has 21 residues. The V gene end was trimmed by 2 bases and the J gene end by 0 bases; junction bases not matched to a gene: 21. In germline, CDR1 is TVYSNPD, CDR2 GDNSRS (reference sequence).

Only a few counts were recorded for this clone. A much larger clone lies one base from this, so it may be a read error. The chain employs TRDV1 and TRDJ2, with TRDD3 identical over 11 bases. In germline, CDR1 is TSWWSYY, CDR2 QGS. V trimming: 1 base; J trimming: 1 base; junction bases outside the gene matches: 20. There are 23 residues in the CDR3. CDR3 protein: CALGEPFGSPRYWGINLTAQLFF. Written as DNA, the CDR3 is TGTGCTCTTGGGGAACCCTTCGGGTCCCCTAGATACTGGGGGATAAATTTGACAGCACAACTCTTCTTT.

About this clone itself: A read error likely explains why the TCRdb protein, taken from a much larger clone, differs from this DNA's translation at residue 4; the protein shown is translated from the DNA. The chain links TRDV1 to TRDJ1, with a tentative D call TRDD3 (9 bases). This CDR3 spans 25 amino acids. Germline CDR1 and CDR2: TSWWSYY and QGS. The ends were cut back, 7 bases at V and 0 bases at J, with 45 bases in the middle. The CDR3 loop reads CALVRRRPFLMLVTGGPLYTDKLIF. For the CDR3, the DNA is TGTGCTCTTGTGCGTCGTAGGCCCTTCCTAATGTTGGTTACTGGGGGACCGCTGTACACCGATAAACTCATCTTT.

Many counts were recorded for this clone. A far larger clone lies a single base away; this is likely a read error. The same CDR3 also results from other DNA sequences found in this sample. The rearrangement uses TRDV1 and TRDJ1, with 10 bases lining up with TRDD3. Germline CDR1 reads TSWWSYY; CDR2 reads QGS. The CDR3 covers 18 residues. CDR3 in amino acids: CALGEPSRLGDNPDKLIF. The DNA of the CDR3 is TGTGCTCTTGGGGAACCCTCACGCCTGGGGGATAATCCCGATAAGCTCATCTTT.